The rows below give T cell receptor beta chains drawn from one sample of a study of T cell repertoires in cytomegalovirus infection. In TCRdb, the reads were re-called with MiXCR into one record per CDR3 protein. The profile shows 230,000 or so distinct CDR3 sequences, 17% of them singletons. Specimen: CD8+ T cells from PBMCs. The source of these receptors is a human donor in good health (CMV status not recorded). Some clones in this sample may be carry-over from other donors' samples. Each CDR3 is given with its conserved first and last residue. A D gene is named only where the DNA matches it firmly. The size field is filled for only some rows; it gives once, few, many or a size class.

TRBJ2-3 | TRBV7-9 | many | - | TGTGCCAGCAGCTCTACGGGGGTCGGGGCCACTCTTCCCACAGATACGCAGTATTTT | CASSSTGVGATLPTDTQYF
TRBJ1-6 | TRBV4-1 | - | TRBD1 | TGCGCCAGCAGCGCCAGATCGGGACAGGGAAATTCACCCCTCCACTTT | CASSARSGQGNSPLHF
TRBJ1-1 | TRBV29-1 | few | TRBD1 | TGCAGCGCTAAGGACAGGGCCACTGAAGCTTTCTTT | CSAKDRATEAFF
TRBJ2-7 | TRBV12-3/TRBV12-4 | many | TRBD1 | TGTGCCAGCAGCTTGACAGGGAACGAGCAGTACTTC | CASSLTGNEQYF
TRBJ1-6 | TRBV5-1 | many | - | TGCGCCAGCAGCCCAGGACGGGGCCTGGAACGCAATACACCCCTCCACTTT | CASSPGRGLERNTPLHF
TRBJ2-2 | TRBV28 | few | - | TGTGCCAGCAGAAATTATGCTTTGTTCACCGGGGAGCTGTTTTTT | CASRNYALFTGELFF
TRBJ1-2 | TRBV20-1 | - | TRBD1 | TGCAGTGCCCAGGACAGGGGTAGTCTAGCTAACTATGGCTACACCTTC | CSAQDRGSLANYGYTF
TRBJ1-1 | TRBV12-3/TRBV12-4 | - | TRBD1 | TGTGCCAGCAGCCCCCCAGGGGGTTTGAACACTGAAGCTTTCTTT | CASSPPGGLNTEAFF
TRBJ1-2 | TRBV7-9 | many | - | TGTGCCAGCAGCTTCCCCGTGGAGGTGGATATCTACACCTTC | CASSFPVEVDIYTF
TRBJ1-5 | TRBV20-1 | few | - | TGCAGTGCTAGACCCCCGGGGGTCTTTCAGCCCCAGCATTTT | CSARPPGVFQPQHF
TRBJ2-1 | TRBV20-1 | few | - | TGCAGTGCTAGAGAGTCCAATGAGCAGTTCTTC | CSARESNEQFF
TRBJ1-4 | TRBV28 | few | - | TGTGCCAGCAGCCCCGGAGAGGGCCTTCTTAATGAAAAACTGTTTTTT | CASSPGEGLLNEKLFF